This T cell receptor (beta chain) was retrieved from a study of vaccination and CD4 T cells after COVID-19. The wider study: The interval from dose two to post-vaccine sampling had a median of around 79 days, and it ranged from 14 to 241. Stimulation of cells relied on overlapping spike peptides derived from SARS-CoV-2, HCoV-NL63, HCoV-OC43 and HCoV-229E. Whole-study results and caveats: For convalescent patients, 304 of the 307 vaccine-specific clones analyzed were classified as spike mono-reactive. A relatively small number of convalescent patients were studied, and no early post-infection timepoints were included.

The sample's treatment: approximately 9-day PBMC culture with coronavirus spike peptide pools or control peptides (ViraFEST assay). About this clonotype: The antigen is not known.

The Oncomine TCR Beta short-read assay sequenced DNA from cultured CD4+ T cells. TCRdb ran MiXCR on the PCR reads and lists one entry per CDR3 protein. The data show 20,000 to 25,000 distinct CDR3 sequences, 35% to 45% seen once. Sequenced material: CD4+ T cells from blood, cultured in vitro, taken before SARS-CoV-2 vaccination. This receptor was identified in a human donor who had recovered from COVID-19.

In nucleotides, the CDR3 is TGTGCCAGCAGCCCGAGCAGGGCTAATTCACCCCTCCACTTT. This codes for CASSPSRANSPLHF. The rearrangement joins TRBV11-3 to TRBJ1-6, with a weak D call TRBD1 (5 bases). There are 14 residues in the CDR3. V lost 5 bases to trimming and J lost 6 bases, with 11 bases between them. The V gene's germline CDR1 is SGHNT and CDR2 YENEEA.